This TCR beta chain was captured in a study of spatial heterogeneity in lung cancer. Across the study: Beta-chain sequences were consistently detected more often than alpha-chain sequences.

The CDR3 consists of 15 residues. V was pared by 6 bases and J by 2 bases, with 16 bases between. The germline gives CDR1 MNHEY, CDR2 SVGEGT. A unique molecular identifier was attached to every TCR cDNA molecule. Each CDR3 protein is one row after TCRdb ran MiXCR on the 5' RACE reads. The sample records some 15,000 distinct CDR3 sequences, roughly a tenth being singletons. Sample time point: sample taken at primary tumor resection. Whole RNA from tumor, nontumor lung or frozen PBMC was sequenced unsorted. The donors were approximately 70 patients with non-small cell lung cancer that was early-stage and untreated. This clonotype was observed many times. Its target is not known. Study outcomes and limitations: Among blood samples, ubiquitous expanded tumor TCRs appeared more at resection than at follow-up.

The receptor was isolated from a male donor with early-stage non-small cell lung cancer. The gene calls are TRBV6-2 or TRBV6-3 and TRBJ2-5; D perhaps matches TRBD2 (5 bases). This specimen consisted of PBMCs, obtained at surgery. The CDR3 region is CASRSGPTRQETQYF. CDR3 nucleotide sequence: TGTGCCAGCAGAAGCGGACCAACTCGTCAAGAGACCCAGTACTTC.